These 14 T cell receptor beta chains share one sample of origin, sequenced in a study of OX40 agonist ivuxolimab in advanced cancers. Measured with immunoSEQ multiplex PCR; TCRdb has only the in-frame clones, and not every one. The sample has tens of thousands of clones; about 88% are singletons. This specimen consisted of CD4+ or CD8+ T cells sorted from blood, obtained in a trial of the OX40 agonist ivuxolimab. The receptors derive from an adult with an advanced solid tumor such as melanoma, head and neck, liver or kidney cancer.

V gene TRBV19 combines with J gene TRBJ2-4; 7 nucleotides match TRBD1. The CDR3 covers 13 residues. J lost 7 bases, V lost 7 bases, and 7 bases had no gene match. Looked up from germline, CDR1 is LNHDA and CDR2 is SQIVND (reference sequence). For the CDR3, the DNA is TGTGCCAGTACCACGACAGGGTTGAACATTCAGTACTTC. Its translation is CASTTTGLNIQYF.

As to this clone: At one of its ends the junction is not consistent with the germline gene, which may arise from a read error. The J gene is TRBJ2-2, the V gene TRBV27; the match to TRBD2 covers 8 bases. Germline V gene sequence: CDR1 MNHEY, CDR2 SMNVEV (reference sequence). The CDR3 spans 16 residues. The CDR3 sequence is CAGSWGLAGRYGELFF. The CDR3 nucleotides read TGTGCCGGCAGTTGGGGGCTAGCGGGTAGATACGGGGAGCTGTTTTTT.

The genes are TRBV13 and TRBJ2-2; a weak D match, TRBD2 (6 bases). Per the germline V gene, CDR1 is PRHDT and CDR2 is FYEKMQ (reference sequence). The CDR3 length is 15 residues. V dropped 5 bases and J dropped 3 bases, with 13 bases sitting between them. This CDR3 reads CASSQRSGDTGELFF. The CDR3, as DNA: TGTGCCAGCAGCCAAAGGTCGGGGGACACCGGGGAGCTGTTTTTT.

The chain combines TRBV19 with TRBJ1-1, with 8 bases identical to TRBD1. The CDR3 totals 15 residues. V lost 5 bases to trimming and J lost 5 bases; unmatched junction nucleotides: 10. Germline loops: CDR1 LNHDA, CDR2 SQIVND (reference sequence). CDR3 in DNA: TGTGCCAGTAGTTTAGTAAAAACAGGGGGTACTGAAGCTTTCTTT. Protein: CASSLVKTGGTEAFF.

The rearrangement uses TRBV6-6 and TRBJ1-4; no clear D gene. Germline CDR1 is MNHNY and CDR2 is SVGAGI (reference sequence). The CDR3 runs to 14 residues. V lost 5 bases and J 8 bases, leaving 15 bases between the germline ends. The CDR3 here is CASSQHAKGEKLFF. The CDR3, as DNA: TGTGCCAGCAGTCAACATGCCAAAGGGGAAAAACTGTTTTTT.

This chain links TRBV18 with TRBJ2-5; D is uncertain. V lost 3 bases, J lost 5 bases, and 13 bases lay in between. The CDR3 covers 14 residues. Germline V gives CDR1 KGHSH, CDR2 LQKENI. CDR3 protein: CASSPTPTVETQYF. The CDR3 bases are TGTGCCAGCTCACCTACACCCACTGTGGAGACCCAGTACTTC.

This sequence joins TRBV19 and TRBJ2-1; 7 bases are shared with TRBD2. Germline V lookup: CDR1 LNHDA, CDR2 SQIVND (reference sequence). This CDR3 contains 14 residues. V lost 7 bases to trimming and J lost 6 bases; unmatched junction nucleotides: 9. The CDR3 coding sequence is TGTGCCAGTACGAAGCGGGATGTTCGCAATGAGCAGTTCTTC. Its protein is CASTKRDVRNEQFF.

This chain joins TRBV14 and TRBJ1-1; D not resolved. In germline, CDR1 is SGHDN, CDR2 FVKESK. CDR3 length equals 14 residues. The V and J ends lost 4 bases and 1 base respectively, with 10 bases between them. The CDR3 sequence: CASSPHNWNTEAFF. The DNA for the CDR3 is TGTGCCAGCAGCCCACACAATTGGAACACTGAAGCTTTCTTT.

Written as DNA, the CDR3 is TGTGCCAGCAGTTATAAAAGGGACAGCTCCTACGAGCAGTACTTC. This sequence encodes CASSYKRDSSYEQYF. This chain connects TRBV6-9 to TRBJ2-5; 7 bases agree with TRBD1. The DNA end is a closer match to TRBJ2-7, so the J assignment may be wrong. CDR1 is MNHGY and CDR2 is SVAAGI in the germline V gene. The CDR3 runs to 15 residues.

The chain uses TRBV28 and TRBJ2-3; no reliable D call. V was trimmed by 6 bases and J by 0 bases, leaving 16 bases between them. Germline V gene sequence: CDR1 MDHEN, CDR2 SYDVKM. This CDR3 contains 16 residues. The CDR3 DNA follows: TGTGCCAGCAGGGCCCCAAGTATAGCTAGCACAGATACGCAGTATTTT. Its translation: CASRAPSIASTDTQYF.

The rearrangement uses TRBV6-6 and TRBJ1-3, with D maybe TRBD1 (6 bases). This CDR3 comprises 15 residues. V was cut by 5 bases and J by 3 bases, with 14 bases left in between. Per germline, CDR1 MNHNY and CDR2 SVGAGI (reference sequence). The CDR3 loop is CASSPQGAGGNTIYF. The CDR3, as DNA: TGTGCCAGCAGTCCACAGGGAGCGGGTGGAAACACCATATATTTT.

The chain joins TRBV5-8 to TRBJ2-1, with D perhaps TRBD2 (6 bases). The germline V gene has CDR1 SGHTS and CDR2 YDEGEE. This CDR3 is built from 16 residues. The ends were cut back, 1 base at V and 6 bases at J, with 17 bases in the middle. DNA of the CDR3: TGTGCCAGCAGCTTGAGATGGGGGGTCGGCGGCAATGAGCAGTTCTTC. It yields the protein CASSLRWGVGGNEQFF.

The chain links TRBV5-4 to TRBJ2-3; 11 nucleotides align to TRBD2. The junction had 4 bases not matched to a gene; V was cut back by 0 bases and J by 4 bases. This CDR3 spans 16 amino acids. Germline CDR1 reads SGHNT; CDR2 reads YYREEE (reference sequence). This CDR3 is CASSLVSGRAADTQYF. The CDR3 DNA reads as TGTGCCAGCAGCTTGGTTAGCGGGAGGGCCGCAGATACGCAGTATTTT.

This clone was seen a handful of times. Other DNA sequences of this sample code for an identical CDR3. The genes are TRBV28 and TRBJ1-2; TRBD1 aligns across 10 bases. There are 14 residues in the CDR3. The J segment lost 4 bases and the V segment lost 5 bases, leaving 4 bases of the junction unmatched. Germline V lookup: CDR1 MDHEN, CDR2 SYDVKM. CDR3 DNA: TGTGCCAGCAGTCCTGGGACAGGGGTCTATGGCTACACCTTC. This codes for CASSPGTGVYGYTF.